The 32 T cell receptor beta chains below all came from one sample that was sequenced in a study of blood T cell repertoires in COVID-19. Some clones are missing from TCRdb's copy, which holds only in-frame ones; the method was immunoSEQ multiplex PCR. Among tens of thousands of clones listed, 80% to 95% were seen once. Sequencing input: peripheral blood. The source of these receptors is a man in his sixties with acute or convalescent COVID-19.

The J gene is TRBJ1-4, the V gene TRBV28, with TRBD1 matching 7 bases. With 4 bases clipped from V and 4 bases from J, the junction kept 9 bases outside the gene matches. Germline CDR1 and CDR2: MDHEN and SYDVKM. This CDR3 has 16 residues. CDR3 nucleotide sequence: TGTGCCAGCAGTTCCAAATCTACAGGGGTTAATGAAAAACTGTTTTTT. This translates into CASSSKSTGVNEKLFF.

The CDR3 spells CASSLISNQPQHF. The CDR3 nucleotides are TGTGCCAGCAGTCTAATAAGCAATCAGCCCCAGCATTTT. This rearrangement joins TRBV27 to TRBJ1-5; D gene ambiguous. CDR3 length: 13 amino acids. Germline values: CDR1 MNHEY, CDR2 SMNVEV (reference sequence). The V and J ends lost 5 bases and 1 base respectively, with 6 bases between them.

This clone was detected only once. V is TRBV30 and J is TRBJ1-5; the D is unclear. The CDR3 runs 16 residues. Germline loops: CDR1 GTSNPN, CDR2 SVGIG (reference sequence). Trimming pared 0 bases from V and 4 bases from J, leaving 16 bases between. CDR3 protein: CAWSVFSPTLNQPQHF. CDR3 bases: TGTGCCTGGAGTGTATTTTCCCCTACCCTAAATCAGCCCCAGCATTTT.

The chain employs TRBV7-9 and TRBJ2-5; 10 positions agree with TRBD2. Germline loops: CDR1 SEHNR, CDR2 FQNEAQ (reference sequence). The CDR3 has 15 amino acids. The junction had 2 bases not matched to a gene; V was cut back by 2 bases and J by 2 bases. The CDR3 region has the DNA TGTGCCAGCAGCTTAACTAGCGGGAAGCAAGAGACCCAGTACTTC. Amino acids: CASSLTSGKQETQYF.

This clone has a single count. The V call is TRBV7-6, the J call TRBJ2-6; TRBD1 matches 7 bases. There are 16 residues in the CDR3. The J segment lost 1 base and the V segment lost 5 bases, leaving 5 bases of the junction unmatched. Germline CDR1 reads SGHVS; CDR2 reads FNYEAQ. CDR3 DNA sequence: TGTGCCAGCAGCATAAACAGGGGATCTGGGGCCAACGTCCTGACTTTC. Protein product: CASSINRGSGANVLTF.

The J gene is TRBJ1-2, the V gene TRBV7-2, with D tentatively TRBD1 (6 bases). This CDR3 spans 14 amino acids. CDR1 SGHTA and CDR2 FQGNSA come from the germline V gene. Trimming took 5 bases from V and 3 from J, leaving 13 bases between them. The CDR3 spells CASSRDRQDYGYTF. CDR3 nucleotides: TGTGCCAGCAGCCGTGACAGGCAGGACTATGGCTACACCTTC.

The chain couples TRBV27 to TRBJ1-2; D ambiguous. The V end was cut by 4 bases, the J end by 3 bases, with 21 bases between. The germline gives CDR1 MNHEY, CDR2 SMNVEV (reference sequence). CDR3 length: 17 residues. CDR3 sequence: CASSWQSPHKEYYGYTF. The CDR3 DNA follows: TGTGCCAGCAGTTGGCAGTCCCCACACAAAGAATACTATGGCTACACCTTC.

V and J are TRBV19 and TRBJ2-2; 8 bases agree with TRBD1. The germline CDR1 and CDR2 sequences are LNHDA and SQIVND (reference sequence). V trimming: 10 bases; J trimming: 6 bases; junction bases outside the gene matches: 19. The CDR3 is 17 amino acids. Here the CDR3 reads CATKGASGQGLAGELFF. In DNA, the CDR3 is TGTGCCACCAAGGGGGCATCCGGACAGGGTCTGGCCGGGGAGCTGTTTTTT.

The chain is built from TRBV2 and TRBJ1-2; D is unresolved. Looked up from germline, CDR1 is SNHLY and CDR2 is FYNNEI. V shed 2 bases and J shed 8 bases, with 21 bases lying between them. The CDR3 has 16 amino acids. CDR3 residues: CASSEFQERRLRGYTF. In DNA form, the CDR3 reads TGTGCCAGCAGTGAATTCCAGGAACGGCGCCTACGAGGCTACACCTTC.

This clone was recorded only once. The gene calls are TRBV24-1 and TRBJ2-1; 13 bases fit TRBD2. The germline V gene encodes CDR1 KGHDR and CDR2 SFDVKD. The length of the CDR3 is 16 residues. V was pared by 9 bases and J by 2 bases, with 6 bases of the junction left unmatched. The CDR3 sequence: CATEGTSGAPYNEQFF. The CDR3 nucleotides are TGTGCCACCGAAGGGACTAGCGGGGCCCCCTACAATGAGCAGTTCTTC.

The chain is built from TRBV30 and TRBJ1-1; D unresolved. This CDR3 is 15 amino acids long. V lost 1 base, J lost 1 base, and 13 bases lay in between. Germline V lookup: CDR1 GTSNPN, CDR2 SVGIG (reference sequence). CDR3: CAWSGNHPGNTEAFF. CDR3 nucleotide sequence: TGTGCCTGGAGTGGAAATCACCCGGGGAACACTGAAGCTTTCTTT.

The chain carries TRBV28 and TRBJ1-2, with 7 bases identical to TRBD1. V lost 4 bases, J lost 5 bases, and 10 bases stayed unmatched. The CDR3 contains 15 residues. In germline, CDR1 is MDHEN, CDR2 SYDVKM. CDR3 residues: CASSSSRTGDYGYTF. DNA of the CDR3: TGTGCCAGCAGTTCCTCCCGGACAGGCGATTATGGCTACACCTTC.

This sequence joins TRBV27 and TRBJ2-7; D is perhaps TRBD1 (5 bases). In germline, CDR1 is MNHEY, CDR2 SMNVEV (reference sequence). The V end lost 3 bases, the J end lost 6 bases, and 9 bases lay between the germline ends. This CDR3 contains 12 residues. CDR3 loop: CASSFRRGEQYF. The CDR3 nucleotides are TGTGCCAGCAGTTTTAGAAGGGGCGAGCAGTACTTC.

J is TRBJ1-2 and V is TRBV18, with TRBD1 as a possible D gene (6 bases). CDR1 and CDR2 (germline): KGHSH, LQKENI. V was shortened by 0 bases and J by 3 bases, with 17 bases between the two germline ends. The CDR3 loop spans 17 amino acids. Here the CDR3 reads CASSPPNRDQSHYGYTF. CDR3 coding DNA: TGTGCCAGCTCACCACCCAACAGGGACCAGAGCCACTATGGCTACACCTTC. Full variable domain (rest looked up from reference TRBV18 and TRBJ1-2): NAGVMQNPRHLVRRRGQEARLRCSPMKGHSHVYWYRQLPEEGLKFMVYLQKENIIDESGMPKERFSAEFPKEGPSILRIQQVVRGDSAAYFCASSPPNRDQSHYGYTFGSGTRLTVV.

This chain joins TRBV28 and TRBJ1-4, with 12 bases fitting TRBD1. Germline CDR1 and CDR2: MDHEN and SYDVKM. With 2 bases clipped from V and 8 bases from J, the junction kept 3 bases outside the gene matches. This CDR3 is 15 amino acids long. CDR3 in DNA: TGTGCCAGCAGTTTAAGGGGGACAGGGGGCGAAAAACTGTTTTTT. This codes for CASSLRGTGGEKLFF.

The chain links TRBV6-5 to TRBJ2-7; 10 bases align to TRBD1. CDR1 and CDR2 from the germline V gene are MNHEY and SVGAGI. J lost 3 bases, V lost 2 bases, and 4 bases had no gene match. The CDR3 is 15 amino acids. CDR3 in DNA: TGTGCCAGCAGTTACCGCTGGACAGGGGGCTACGAGCAGTACTTC. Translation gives CASSYRWTGGYEQYF.

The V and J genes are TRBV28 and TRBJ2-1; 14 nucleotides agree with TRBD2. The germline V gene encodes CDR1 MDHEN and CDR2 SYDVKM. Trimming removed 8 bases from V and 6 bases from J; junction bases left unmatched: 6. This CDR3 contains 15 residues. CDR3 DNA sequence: TGTGCCAGCGCCGGGACTAGCGGGAGAATCAATGAGCAGTTCTTC. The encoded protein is CASAGTSGRINEQFF.

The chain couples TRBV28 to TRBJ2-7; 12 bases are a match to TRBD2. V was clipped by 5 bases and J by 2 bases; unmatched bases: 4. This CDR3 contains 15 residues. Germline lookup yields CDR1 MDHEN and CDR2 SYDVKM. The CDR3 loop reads CASSNRLAGAYEQYF. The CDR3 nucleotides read TGTGCCAGCAGTAACCGACTAGCGGGAGCCTACGAGCAGTACTTC.

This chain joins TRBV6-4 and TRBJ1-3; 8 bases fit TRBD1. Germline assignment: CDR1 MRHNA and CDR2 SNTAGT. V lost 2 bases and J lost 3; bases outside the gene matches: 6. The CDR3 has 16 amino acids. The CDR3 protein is CASSDPGQGGGNTIYF. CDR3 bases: TGTGCCAGCAGTGACCCTGGACAGGGAGGTGGAAACACCATATATTTT.

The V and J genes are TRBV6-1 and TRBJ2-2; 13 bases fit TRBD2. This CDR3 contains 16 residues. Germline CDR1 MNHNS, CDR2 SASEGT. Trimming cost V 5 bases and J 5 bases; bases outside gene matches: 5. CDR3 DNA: TGTGCCAGCAGTCAAGGACTAGCGGGAGATACCGGGGAGCTGTTTTTT. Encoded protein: CASSQGLAGDTGELFF.

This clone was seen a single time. CDR3 DNA: TGCAGCGTTGAAGATCTGGGTGGCGGGAGCGAGTACGAGCAGTACTTC. Its protein is CSVEDLGGGSEYEQYF. The rearrangement joins TRBV29-1 to TRBJ2-7, with TRBD2 matching 7 bases. CDR1 is SQVTM, CDR2 ANQGSEA, per germline. CDR3 size: 16 residues. J gave up 4 bases and V 0 bases, and 12 bases lay outside the gene matches.

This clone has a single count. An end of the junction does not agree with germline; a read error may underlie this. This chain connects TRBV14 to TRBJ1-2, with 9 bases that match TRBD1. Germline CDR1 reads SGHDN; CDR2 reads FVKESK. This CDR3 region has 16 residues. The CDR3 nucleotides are TGTGTCAGCAGCCGCGTCAGGGGACAGGGACCGTATGGCTACACCTTC. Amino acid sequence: CVSSRVRGQGPYGYTF. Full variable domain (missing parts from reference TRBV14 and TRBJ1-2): EAGVTQFPSHSVIEKGQTVTLRCDPISGHDNLYWYRRVMGKEIKFLLHFVKESKQDESGMPNNRFLAERTGGTYSTLKVQPAELEDSGVYFCVSSRVRGQGPYGYTFGSGTRLTVV.

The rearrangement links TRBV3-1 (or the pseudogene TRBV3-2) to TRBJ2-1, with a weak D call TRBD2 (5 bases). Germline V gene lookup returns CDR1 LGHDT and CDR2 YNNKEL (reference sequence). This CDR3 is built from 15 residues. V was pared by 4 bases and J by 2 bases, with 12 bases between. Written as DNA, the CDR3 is TGTGCCAGCAGCCGACTTCCCGGGGCCTACAATGAGCAGTTCTTC. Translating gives CASSRLPGAYNEQFF.

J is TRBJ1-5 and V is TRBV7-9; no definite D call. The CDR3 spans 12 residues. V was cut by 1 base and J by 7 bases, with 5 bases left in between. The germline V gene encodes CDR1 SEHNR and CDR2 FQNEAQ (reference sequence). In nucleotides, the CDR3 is TGTGCCAGCAGCTTAGACGCGCAGCCCCAGCATTTT. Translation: CASSLDAQPQHF.

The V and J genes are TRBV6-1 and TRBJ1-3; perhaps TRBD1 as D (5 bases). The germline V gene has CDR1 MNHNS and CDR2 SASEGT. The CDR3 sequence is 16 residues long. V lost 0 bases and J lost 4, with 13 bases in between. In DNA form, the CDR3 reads TGTGCCAGCAGTGAAGCAGGAGTCAGGGTGGGAAACACCATATATTTT. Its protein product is CASSEAGVRVGNTIYF.

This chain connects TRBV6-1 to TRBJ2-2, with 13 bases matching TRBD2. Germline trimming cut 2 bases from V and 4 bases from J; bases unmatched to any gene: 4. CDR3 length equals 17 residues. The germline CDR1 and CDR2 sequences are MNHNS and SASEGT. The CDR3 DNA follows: TGTGCCAGCAGTGAAAGACTAGCGGGAGGATCCACCGGGGAGCTGTTTTTT. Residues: CASSERLAGGSTGELFF.

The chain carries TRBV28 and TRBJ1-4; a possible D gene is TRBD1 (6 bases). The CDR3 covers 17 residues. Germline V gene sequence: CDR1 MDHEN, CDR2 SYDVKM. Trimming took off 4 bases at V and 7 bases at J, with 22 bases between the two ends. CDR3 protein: CASSSRTADSLGEKLFF. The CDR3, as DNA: TGTGCCAGCAGTTCCAGGACAGCTGATTCGCTTGGTGAAAAACTGTTTTTT.

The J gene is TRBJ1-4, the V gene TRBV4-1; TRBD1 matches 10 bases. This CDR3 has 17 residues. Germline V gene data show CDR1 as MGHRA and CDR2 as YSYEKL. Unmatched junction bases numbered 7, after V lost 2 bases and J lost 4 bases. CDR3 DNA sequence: TGCGCCAGCAGCCAATTTGGGACAGGGGTCATTAATGAAAAACTGTTTTTT. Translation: CASSQFGTGVINEKLFF.

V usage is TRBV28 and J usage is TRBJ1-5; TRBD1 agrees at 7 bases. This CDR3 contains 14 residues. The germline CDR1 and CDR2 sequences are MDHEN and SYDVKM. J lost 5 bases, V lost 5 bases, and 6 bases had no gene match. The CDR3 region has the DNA TGTGCCAGCAGTCTCGGGACAGATGATCAGCCCCAGCATTTT. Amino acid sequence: CASSLGTDDQPQHF.

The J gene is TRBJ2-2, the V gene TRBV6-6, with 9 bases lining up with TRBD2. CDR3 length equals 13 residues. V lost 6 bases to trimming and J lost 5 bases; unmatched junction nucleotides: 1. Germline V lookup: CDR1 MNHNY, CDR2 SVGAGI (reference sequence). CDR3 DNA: TGTGCCAGCAGCAGCGGGAGGACCGGGGAGCTGTTTTTT. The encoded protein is CASSSGRTGELFF.

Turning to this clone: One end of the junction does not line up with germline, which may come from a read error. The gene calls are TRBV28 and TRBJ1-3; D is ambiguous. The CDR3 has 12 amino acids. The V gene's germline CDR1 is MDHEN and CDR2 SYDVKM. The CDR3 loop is CASSFWAKASDF. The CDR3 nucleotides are TGTGCCAGCAGTTTCTGGGCCAAAGCATCGGATTTT. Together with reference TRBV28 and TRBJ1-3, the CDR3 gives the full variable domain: DVKVTQSSRYLVKRTGEKVFLECVQDMDHENMFWYRQDPGLGLRLIYFSYDVKMKEKGDIPEGYSVSREKKERFSLILESASTNQTSMYLCASSFWAKASDFGEGSWLTVV.

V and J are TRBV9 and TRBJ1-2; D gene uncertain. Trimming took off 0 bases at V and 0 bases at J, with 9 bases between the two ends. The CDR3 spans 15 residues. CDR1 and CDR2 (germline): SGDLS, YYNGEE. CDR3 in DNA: TGTGCCAGCAGCGTAGCTGGACTGGCTAACTATGGCTACACCTTC. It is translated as CASSVAGLANYGYTF.